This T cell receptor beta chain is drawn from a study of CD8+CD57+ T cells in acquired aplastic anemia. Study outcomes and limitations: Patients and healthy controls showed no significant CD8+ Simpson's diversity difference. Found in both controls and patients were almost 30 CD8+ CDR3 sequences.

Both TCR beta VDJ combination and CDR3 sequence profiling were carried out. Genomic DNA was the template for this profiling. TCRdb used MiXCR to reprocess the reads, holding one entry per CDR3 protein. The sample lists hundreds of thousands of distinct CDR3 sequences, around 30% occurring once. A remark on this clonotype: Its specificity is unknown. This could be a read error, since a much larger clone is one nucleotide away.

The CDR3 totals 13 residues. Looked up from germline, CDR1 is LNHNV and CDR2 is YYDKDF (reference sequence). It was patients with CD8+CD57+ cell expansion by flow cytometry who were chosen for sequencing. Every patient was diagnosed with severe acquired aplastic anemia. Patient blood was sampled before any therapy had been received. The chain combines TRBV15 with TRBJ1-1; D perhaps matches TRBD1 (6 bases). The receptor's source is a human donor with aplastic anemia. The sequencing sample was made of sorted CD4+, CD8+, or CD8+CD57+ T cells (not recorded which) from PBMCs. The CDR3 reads CATSKTGNSEAFF. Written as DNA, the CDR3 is TGTGCCACCAGCAAAACAGGGAACAGTGAAGCTTTCTTT.